The clone carrying this T cell receptor beta chain came up a few times. The sample belongs to a study of blood T cell repertoires in COVID-19. CDR1 SGDLS and CDR2 YYNGEE come from the germline V gene. J was trimmed by 5 bases and V by 0 bases; bases with no gene match: 6. This CDR3 is 16 amino acids long. Sequencing was performed with immunoSEQ multiplex PCR; in TCRdb, only in-frame clones are kept and a portion is missing. The sample includes 50,000 to 65,000 clones, roughly 79% of them seen just once. This chain uses TRBV9 with TRBJ2-1; 9 bases fit TRBD2. The sequence derives from a woman aged 60 to 75 with acute or convalescent COVID-19. Sequencing was done on a sample of peripheral blood. The CDR3: CASSVVPSGTNNEQFF. The CDR3 nucleotides are TGTGCCAGCAGCGTAGTTCCTAGCGGGACTAACAATGAGCAGTTCTTC.